This entry describes one T cell receptor (beta chain). Its antigen remains unknown. This sample was included in a study of beta chain features in type 1 diabetes. Study in general: Cell yields, gender and age were comparable in patients and healthy donors.

The whole isolated RNA underwent reverse transcription, so sequencing captured expressed TCRB transcripts. The read count averaged around 3.6 million across naive, central memory and regulatory T cell samples. Data came from immunoSEQ multiplex PCR; TCRdb stores just in-frame clones and leaves some out. The sample lists 810,000 or so clones; about 17% were seen once. Findings and caveats of the study: Relative to healthy donors, patients appeared to have naive, central memory and Treg TCRB repertoires that were more similar. More deletions and fewer insertions at VDJ junctions were seen in type 1 diabetes patients.

V dropped 2 bases and J dropped 8 bases, with 10 bases sitting between them. Germline V gives CDR1 MGHRA, CDR2 YSYEKL. This CDR3 region has 13 residues. The receptor comes from a woman aged 18-35 years in good health. The rearrangement uses TRBV4-1 and TRBJ2-1; a possible D gene is TRBD2 (6 bases). Sequenced material: naive CD4+ T cells from blood. The CDR3 region is CASSQTAGYEQFF. In nucleotides, the CDR3 is TGCGCCAGCAGCCAAACGGCGGGGTATGAGCAGTTCTTC.